The sequence of this T cell receptor beta chain was determined in a study of T cells in Graves' hyperthyroidism and ophthalmopathy. Study observations and caveats: With a median lead of 6.5 months before onset, the model predicted ophthalmopathy.

TCR beta CDR3 regions were amplified from RNA. HTBI primers were the set used in a first-round RT-PCR of the TCR CDR3. TCRdb re-called the multiplex PCR reads through MiXCR, storing one row per CDR3 protein. The sample carries about 560,000 distinct CDR3 sequences, over 15% recorded once. The germline gives CDR1 LNHNV, CDR2 YYDKDF (reference sequence). CDR3 size: 13 residues. Comment on this clonotype: What it recognizes is unknown.

The chain employs TRBV15 and TRBJ2-7; D not resolved. The J call may not be correct, given that the DNA end is closer to TRBJ2-1. Sequences were obtained from blood. This clonotype originated in a woman aged 18-35 years with Graves' hyperthyroidism. The CDR3 here is CATSRTRTYEQFF. CDR3 nucleotide sequence: TGTGCCACCAGCAGAACCCGTACCTACGAGCAGTTCTTC.